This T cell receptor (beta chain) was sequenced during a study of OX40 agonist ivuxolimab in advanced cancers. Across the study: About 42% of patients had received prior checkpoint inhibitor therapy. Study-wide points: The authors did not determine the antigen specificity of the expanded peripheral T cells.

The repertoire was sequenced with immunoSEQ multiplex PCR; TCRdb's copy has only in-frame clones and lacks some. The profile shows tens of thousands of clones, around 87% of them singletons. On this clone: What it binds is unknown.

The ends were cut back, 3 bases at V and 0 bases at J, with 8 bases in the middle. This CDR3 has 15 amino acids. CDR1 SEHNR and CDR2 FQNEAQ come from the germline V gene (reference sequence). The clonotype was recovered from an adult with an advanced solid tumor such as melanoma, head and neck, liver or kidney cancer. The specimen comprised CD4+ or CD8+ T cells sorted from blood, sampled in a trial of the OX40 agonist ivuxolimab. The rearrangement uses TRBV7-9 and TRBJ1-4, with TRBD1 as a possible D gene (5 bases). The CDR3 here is CASSLTVSTNEKLFF. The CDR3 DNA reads TGTGCCAGCAGCTTGACAGTTTCAACTAATGAAAAACTGTTTTTT.